A single sample is the source of the 25 T cell receptor beta chains below, sequenced in a study of shared clonotypes between healthy human individuals. Profiling relied on immunoSEQ multiplex PCR, and the TCRdb table lists in-frame clones only, not all of them. The data show roughly 2 million clones, roughly 94% seen once. Naive CD8 cells were CD45RO-negative, positively selected for CCR7, excluding terminally differentiated effector memory CD45RA+ cells. Sequenced sample: naive CD8+ T cells sorted from blood. These receptors originate from a man younger than 35 in good health.

The V call is TRBV11-2, the J call TRBJ2-7; D ambiguous. V was trimmed by 2 bases and J by 6 bases, leaving 8 bases between them. The CDR3 is made up of 12 amino acids. Looked up from germline, CDR1 is SGHAT and CDR2 is FQNNGV. The CDR3: CASSLKRGEQYF. DNA of the CDR3: TGTGCCAGCAGCTTAAAGAGAGGCGAGCAGTACTTC.

V and J are TRBV4-1 and TRBJ1-1, with a tentative D call TRBD1 (6 bases). The V end lost 9 bases, the J end lost 3 bases, and 17 bases lay between the germline ends. The germline CDR1 and CDR2 sequences are MGHRA and YSYEKL. The length of the CDR3 is 14 residues. CDR3: CASGQLEGDTEAFF. For the CDR3, the DNA is TGCGCCAGTGGACAACTGGAGGGGGACACTGAAGCTTTCTTT.

The rearrangement uses TRBV27 and TRBJ2-5, with TRBD1 as a possible D gene (5 bases). The CDR3 runs 13 residues. CDR1 is MNHEY, CDR2 SMNVEV, per germline (reference sequence). Trimming shortened V by 6 bases and J by 4 bases, and 12 bases separated the two germline ends. The CDR3 DNA sequence: TGTGCCAGCAGACCGACAGCTACAGAGACCCAGTACTTC. Its translation is CASRPTATETQYF.

This clone was recorded a few times. Additional DNA sequences in this sample encode the identical CDR3. The chain employs TRBV27 and TRBJ1-6; D perhaps matches TRBD1 (5 bases). Germline V gene data show CDR1 as MNHEY and CDR2 as SMNVEV (reference sequence). This CDR3 spans 15 amino acids. V was clipped by 2 bases and J by 1 base, with 6 bases between them. The CDR3 region has the DNA TGTGCCAGCAGTTTAGGGGGATCCTATAATTCACCCCTCCACTTT. Its translation is CASSLGGSYNSPLHF.

The gene calls are TRBV19 and TRBJ1-5; a weak D match, TRBD1 (5 bases). CDR3 length: 13 amino acids. CDR1 is LNHDA and CDR2 is SQIVND in the germline V gene (reference sequence). V dropped 9 bases and J dropped 9 bases, with 18 bases sitting between them. CDR3 coding DNA: TGTGCCAGCAGCCCGGGACCCCAGCCGCCCCAGCATTTT. This translates into CASSPGPQPPQHF.

The V and J genes are TRBV19 and TRBJ2-1; 14 bases are shared with TRBD2. Germline values: CDR1 LNHDA, CDR2 SQIVND (reference sequence). With V trimmed by 6 bases and J by 0 bases, 7 bases remained unmatched. CDR3 length equals 18 residues. The CDR3 DNA reads TGTGCCAGTAGAACCGGGACTAGCGGGAGTATCTCCTACAATGAGCAGTTCTTC. Its translation: CASRTGTSGSISYNEQFF.

V usage is TRBV5-6 and J usage is TRBJ1-1; no clear D gene. This CDR3 is 13 amino acids long. Germline loops: CDR1 SGHDT, CDR2 YYEEEE. Trimming shortened V by 1 base and J by 3 bases, and 7 bases separated the two germline ends. The CDR3, as DNA: TGTGCCAGCAGCTTGATTGTGGACACTGAAGCTTTCTTT. This translates into CASSLIVDTEAFF.

The chain carries TRBV27 and TRBJ2-5, with D perhaps TRBD2 (5 bases). The germline V gene has CDR1 MNHEY and CDR2 SMNVEV (reference sequence). The V end was cut by 5 bases, the J end by 3 bases, with 13 bases between. This CDR3 is built from 14 residues. The CDR3 DNA is TGTGCCAGCAGTCCCGCGGAGGCCGAAGAGACCCAGTACTTC. Residues: CASSPAEAEETQYF.

This clone occurred once. Other nucleotide sequences in the sample specify the same CDR3. This chain joins TRBV7-9 and TRBJ2-7; 8 positions match TRBD1. The CDR3 length is 14 residues. V dropped 0 bases and J dropped 4; count of bases not matched to a gene: 2. Per germline, CDR1 SEHNR and CDR2 FQNEAQ (reference sequence). DNA for the CDR3: TGTGCCAGCAGCTTAGCCGGACAGGGTTACGAGCAGTACTTC. Protein: CASSLAGQGYEQYF.

The chain is built from TRBV11-2 and TRBJ2-7; D may be TRBD2 (5 bases). V was pared by 3 bases and J by 5 bases, with 17 bases between. Per germline, CDR1 SGHAT and CDR2 FQNNGV. This CDR3 has 15 amino acids. As DNA, the CDR3 is TGTGCCAGCAGCTTGATGCCAGGACTCAGAAACGAGCAGTACTTC. It specifies CASSLMPGLRNEQYF.

The rearrangement joins TRBV6-5 to TRBJ1-1; D possibly corresponds to TRBD1 (6 bases). This CDR3 comprises 14 residues. Germline loops: CDR1 MNHEY, CDR2 SVGAGI. The CDR3 bases are TGTGCAACCGGCGGGGGGGGCATGAACACTGAAGCTTTCTTT. It encodes CATGGGGMNTEAFF.

V usage is TRBV11-2 and J usage is TRBJ2-2, with 10 bases matching TRBD2. V lost 2 bases to trimming and J lost 4 bases; unmatched junction nucleotides: 1. CDR3 length: 15 amino acids. CDR1 and CDR2 from the germline V gene are SGHAT and FQNNGV. CDR3: CASSLLAGVTGELFF. CDR3 in DNA: TGTGCCAGCAGCTTACTAGCGGGAGTCACCGGGGAGCTGTTTTTT.

V and J are TRBV2 and TRBJ1-5, with TRBD1 as a possible D gene (5 bases). The CDR3 is 16 residues long. The germline gives CDR1 SNHLY, CDR2 FYNNEI. V lost 4 bases and J lost 1, with 14 bases in between. The CDR3, as DNA: TGTGCCAGCAGTGCCCCCGGAGGGGTGAGCAATCAGCCCCAGCATTTT. Translation gives CASSAPGGVSNQPQHF.

The chain couples TRBV27 to TRBJ1-4; D may be TRBD1 (6 bases). Per germline, CDR1 MNHEY and CDR2 SMNVEV (reference sequence). V lost 3 bases, J lost 10 bases, and 12 bases lay in between. This CDR3 is 13 amino acids long. DNA of the CDR3: TGTGCCAGCAGTTTGCGGGGGCTTGGAAAACTGTTTTTT. As protein: CASSLRGLGKLFF.

As for this clone: Additional DNA sequences in this sample encode the identical CDR3. The rearrangement joins TRBV28 to TRBJ2-3; tentative D call: TRBD2 (5 bases). This CDR3 is 14 amino acids long. V lost 1 base and J lost 1, with 6 bases in between. Germline assignment: CDR1 MDHEN and CDR2 SYDVKM. CDR3 sequence (DNA): TGTGCCAGCAGTTTATCCGGGGGCACAGATACGCAGTATTTT. Amino acid sequence: CASSLSGGTDTQYF.

The chain employs TRBV7-9 and TRBJ2-3; possible D gene TRBD2, 5 bases. CDR1 is SEHNR and CDR2 is FQNEAQ in the germline V gene (reference sequence). The ends were cut back, 4 bases at V and 4 bases at J, with 9 bases in the middle. The CDR3 length is 13 residues. CDR3 DNA sequence: TGTGCCAGCAGCTCGGCTAGCTCAGATACGCAGTATTTT. This sequence encodes CASSSASSDTQYF.

The rearrangement links TRBV7-6 to TRBJ1-6; maybe TRBD1 (5 bases). V shed 0 bases and J shed 7 bases, with 13 bases lying between them. The germline V gene has CDR1 SGHVS and CDR2 FNYEAQ. The CDR3 extends over 16 amino acids. The CDR3 DNA reads TGTGCCAGCAGCTTAGCTGGCCTGGGGGACAATTCACCCCTCCACTTT. It encodes CASSLAGLGDNSPLHF.

Comment on this clone: Other DNA sequences in this sample translate to the same CDR3. The V and J genes are TRBV5-1 and TRBJ1-1; D ambiguous. Germline V gene data show CDR1 as SGHRS and CDR2 as YFSETQ. CDR3 size: 15 residues. The V and J ends lost 0 bases and 0 bases respectively, with 9 bases between them. Here the CDR3 reads CASSLAQGLNTEAFF. CDR3 DNA: TGCGCCAGCAGCTTGGCCCAAGGTCTGAACACTGAAGCTTTCTTT.

This sequence joins TRBV5-1 and TRBJ2-7, with TRBD1 matching over 8 bases. The CDR3 extends over 14 amino acids. Losses at the gene ends were 4 bases for V and 1 base for J; bases not matched to a gene: 4. CDR1 and CDR2 (germline): SGHRS, YFSETQ. CDR3 in DNA: TGCGCCAGCAGCATAACAGGGGGGTCCTACGAGCAGTACTTC. Its protein product is CASSITGGSYEQYF. The whole variable domain, remainder taken from reference TRBV5-1 and TRBJ2-7, is KAGVTQTPRYLIKTRGQQVTLSCSPISGHRSVSWYQQTPGQGLQFLFEYFSETQRNKGNFPGRFSGRQFSNSRSEMNVSTLELGDSALYLCASSITGGSYEQYFGPGTRLTVT.

This rearrangement joins TRBV6-6 to TRBJ2-2, with D perhaps matching TRBD2 (6 bases). V was shortened by 4 bases and J by 3 bases, with 9 bases between the two germline ends. The CDR3 is 14 amino acids. CDR1 is MNHNY, CDR2 SVGAGI, per germline (reference sequence). The CDR3: CASSLPGDTGELFF. Here the CDR3 DNA reads TGTGCCAGCAGTTTACCGGGGGACACCGGGGAGCTGTTTTTT.

The CDR3 sequence is CASSETGHMYQETQYF. CDR3 DNA sequence: TGTGCCAGCAGTGAGACAGGACACATGTACCAAGAGACCCAGTACTTC. The V and J genes are TRBV6-1 and TRBJ2-5; D possibly corresponds to TRBD1 (6 bases). Per the germline V gene, CDR1 is MNHNS and CDR2 is SASEGT. With 3 bases removed from V and 0 bases from J, the gap between germline ends came to 14 bases. The CDR3 is 16 residues long.

The chain has TRBV28 and TRBJ2-3; 7 bases fit TRBD1. With 5 bases clipped from V and 2 bases from J, the junction kept 4 bases outside the gene matches. Germline assignment: CDR1 MDHEN and CDR2 SYDVKM. This CDR3 region has 14 residues. CDR3 in amino acids: CASSVTGATDTQYF. CDR3 nucleotide sequence: TGTGCCAGCAGTGTAACAGGGGCCACAGATACGCAGTATTTT.

This chain connects TRBV4-1 to TRBJ2-7; D tentatively fits TRBD1 or TRBD2 (5 bases each). With 4 bases removed from V and 3 bases from J, the gap between germline ends came to 7 bases. Germline assignment: CDR1 MGHRA and CDR2 YSYEKL. This CDR3 is built from 12 residues. The CDR3 nucleotides are TGCGCCAGCAGCCGGGACCTCTACGAGCAGTACTTC. This codes for CASSRDLYEQYF.

Comments on this clone: Additional DNA sequences in this sample encode the identical CDR3. The chain carries TRBV11-2 and TRBJ1-2, with 10 bases aligning to TRBD1. V shed 6 bases, J shed 5 bases, and the junction held 6 bases outside the gene matches. Germline lookup yields CDR1 SGHAT and CDR2 FQNNGV. This CDR3 has 14 residues. CDR3 sequence (DNA): TGTGCCAGCAGTTCCGGGACAGGGGTATATGGCTACACCTTC. This encodes CASSSGTGVYGYTF.

The gene calls are TRBV10-3 and TRBJ1-1, with no clear D. The V gene's germline CDR1 is ENHRY and CDR2 SYGVKD. This CDR3 contains 12 residues. The V and J ends lost 7 bases and 4 bases respectively, with 10 bases between them. The CDR3 spells CAIMGVGTEAFF. The DNA for the CDR3 is TGTGCCATCATGGGCGTGGGCACTGAAGCTTTCTTT.